One sample yielded the 11 T cell receptor beta chains listed below, sequenced in a study of blood T cell repertoires in COVID-19. Here immunoSEQ multiplex PCR was the method, and the copy in TCRdb shows in-frame clones only, minus some. Of about 250,000 clones in the sample, nearly 90% are singletons; the top ten hold roughly 3%. Sequenced input: peripheral blood. Source of these receptors: a man aged 18-30 years with active or convalescent COVID-19.

V and J are TRBV7-2 and TRBJ1-4; D unclear. The CDR3 has 14 amino acids. Trimming took 5 bases from V and 0 from J, leaving 7 bases between them. The germline V gene has CDR1 SGHTA and CDR2 FQGNSA. The chain's CDR3 is CASSPSATNEKLFF. CDR3 sequence (DNA): TGTGCCAGCAGCCCCAGTGCAACTAATGAAAAACTGTTTTTT. Variable domain in full (rest from reference TRBV7-2 and TRBJ1-4): GAGVSQSPSNKVTEKGKDVELRCDPISGHTALYWYRQSLGQGLEFLIYFQGNSAPDKSGLPSDRFSAERTGGSVSTLTIQRTQQEDSAVYLCASSPSATNEKLFFGSGTQLSVL.

V usage is TRBV5-4 and J usage is TRBJ2-2; a weak D match, TRBD2 (6 bases). The V gene's germline CDR1 is SGHNT and CDR2 YYREEE (reference sequence). The CDR3 is 17 amino acids. V shed 3 bases and J shed 1 base, with 16 bases lying between them. As DNA, the CDR3 is TGTGCCAGCAGCTCATACGCGGGGACCGAGAACACCGGGGAGCTGTTTTTT. Its protein is CASSSYAGTENTGELFF.

The V and J genes are TRBV14 and TRBJ1-4; a weak D match, TRBD1 (5 bases). The CDR3 consists of 16 residues. Trimming took 4 bases from V and 7 from J, leaving 19 bases between them. The germline V gene encodes CDR1 SGHDN and CDR2 FVKESK. CDR3 sequence reads: CASSPWGQTVGEKLFF. The CDR3 coding sequence is TGTGCCAGCAGCCCCTGGGGCCAAACTGTCGGTGAAAAACTGTTTTTT.

This chain connects TRBV30 to TRBJ2-5, with a weak D call TRBD2 (5 bases). With 5 bases removed from V and 1 base from J, the gap between germline ends came to 11 bases. The CDR3 contains 13 residues. The germline V gene has CDR1 GTSNPN and CDR2 SVGIG (reference sequence). This chain's CDR3 is CAWSPGSQETQYF. CDR3 bases: TGTGCCTGGTCGCCGGGGAGCCAAGAGACCCAGTACTTC.

The gene calls are TRBV30 and TRBJ1-2, with a weak D call TRBD1 (5 bases). The CDR3 runs 14 residues. Germline loops: CDR1 GTSNPN, CDR2 SVGIG (reference sequence). Trimming removed 7 bases from V and 1 base from J, with 16 bases in between. CDR3 loop: CASGGGGGNYGYTF. The CDR3 coding sequence is TGTGCCTCAGGTGGCGGCGGGGGTAACTATGGCTACACCTTC.

The rearrangement uses TRBV2 and TRBJ1-5; no clear D. Deletions cut 3 bases from V and 3 bases from J, with 9 bases between. The CDR3 totals 14 residues. Germline CDR1 reads SNHLY; CDR2 reads FYNNEI. The CDR3 sequence is CASSEWSLNQPQHF. The CDR3 DNA sequence: TGTGCCAGCAGTGAGTGGAGTCTCAATCAGCCCCAGCATTTT.

This rearrangement joins TRBV27 to TRBJ1-5; D gene unclear. Looked up from germline, CDR1 is MNHEY and CDR2 is SMNVEV (reference sequence). The CDR3 loop spans 13 amino acids. Trimming removed 7 bases at V and 3 bases at J, with 10 bases between. DNA for the CDR3: TGTGCCAGCACCGCGGCGCTCAATCAGCCCCAGCATTTT. It is translated as CASTAALNQPQHF.

The genes are TRBV13 and TRBJ2-3; tentative D call: TRBD2 (6 bases). The CDR3 is 16 amino acids. The germline V gene encodes CDR1 PRHDT and CDR2 FYEKMQ (reference sequence). The V end lost 4 bases, the J end lost 0 bases, and 14 bases lay between the germline ends. This CDR3 reads CASSSGGGGSTDTQYF. In nucleotides, the CDR3 is TGTGCCAGCAGCTCCGGGGGAGGCGGGAGCACAGATACGCAGTATTTT. The variable domain in full, with the rest retrieved from reference TRBV13 and TRBJ2-3, is AAGVIQSPRHLIKEKRETATLKCYPIPRHDTVYWYQQGPGQDPQFLISFYEKMQSDKGSIPDRFSAQQFSDYHSELNMSSLELGDSALYFCASSSGGGGSTDTQYFGPGTRLTVL.

The CDR3 reads CASSSDTRARGNTIYF. The CDR3 nucleotides read TGTGCCAGCAGCTCAGATACACGAGCCAGGGGAAACACCATATATTTT. The V and J genes are TRBV7-2 and TRBJ1-3; D is unclear. Germline lookup yields CDR1 SGHTA and CDR2 FQGNSA. The CDR3 sequence is 16 residues long. Trimming took off 4 bases at V and 4 bases at J, with 17 bases between the two ends.

The chain carries TRBV4-3 and TRBJ1-4; 8 bases fit TRBD1. The CDR3 has 15 amino acids. CDR1 and CDR2 from the germline V gene are LGHNA and YSLEER. Trimming took 3 bases from V and 5 from J; bases not matched to a gene: 5. The CDR3 sequence: CASSHTRDRNEKLFF. Here the CDR3 DNA reads TGCGCCAGCAGCCATACCCGGGACAGGAATGAAAAACTGTTTTTT.

V is TRBV3-1 (or the pseudogene TRBV3-2) and J is TRBJ2-3, with a tentative D call TRBD1 (6 bases). CDR3 size: 15 residues. Trimming left V 5 bases short and J 6 bases short, with 18 bases between. Germline lookup yields CDR1 LGHDT and CDR2 YNNKEL (reference sequence). The chain's CDR3 is CASSTHLEGEDTQYF. The DNA of the CDR3 is TGTGCCAGCAGCACCCATCTAGAGGGGGAGGATACGCAGTATTTT.